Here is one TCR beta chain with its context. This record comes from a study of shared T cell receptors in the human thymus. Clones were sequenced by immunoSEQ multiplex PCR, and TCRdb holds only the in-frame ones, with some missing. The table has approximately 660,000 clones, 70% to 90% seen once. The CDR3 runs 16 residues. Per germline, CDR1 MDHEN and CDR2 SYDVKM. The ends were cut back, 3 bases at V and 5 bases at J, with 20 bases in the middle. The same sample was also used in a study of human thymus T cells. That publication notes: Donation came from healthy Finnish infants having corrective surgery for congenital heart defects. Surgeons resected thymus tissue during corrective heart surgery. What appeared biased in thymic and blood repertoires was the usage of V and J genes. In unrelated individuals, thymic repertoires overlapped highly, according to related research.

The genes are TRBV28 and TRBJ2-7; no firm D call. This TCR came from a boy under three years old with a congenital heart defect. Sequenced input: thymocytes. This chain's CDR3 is CASSLSYPGCCHEQYF. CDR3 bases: TGTGCCAGCAGTTTGTCATATCCCGGTTGTTGCCACGAGCAGTACTTC.